A selection of T cell receptor beta chains follows, all from one sample in a study of human T cells and chemical hapten exposure. TCRdb redid the calling of the RACE reads with MiXCR, one entry per CDR3 protein. The sample yields about 110,000 distinct CDR3 sequences, 12% seen once. The sequencing here drew on whole blood, taken in connection with sensitization to the hapten diphenylcyclopropenone (DPC). The receptors were sampled from a woman between 50 and 59 years old with alopecia areata. Some clones in this sample may be carry-over from other donors' samples. Both conserved end residues are part of each CDR3. Fields, in order: CDR3 protein, CDR3 DNA, clone size, V gene, J gene, D gene. A D gene is named only where the DNA matches it firmly. Only part of the rows carry a size: once, few, many, or a class if the clone is expanded.

CDR3 protein: CASSYSIGLAEATDTQYF
CDR3 DNA: TGTGCCAGCAGTTACTCAATCGGACTAGCGGAAGCCACAGATACGCAGTATTTT
clone size: many
V gene: TRBV6-2/TRBV6-3
J gene: TRBJ2-3
D gene: TRBD2

CDR3 protein: CASSLEGNYEQYF
CDR3 DNA: TGTGCCAGCAGCTTAGAGGGCAACTACGAGCAGTACTTC
clone size: few
V gene: TRBV11-3
J gene: TRBJ2-7
D gene: .

CDR3 protein: CASTPNQGNTEAFF
CDR3 DNA: TGTGCCAGCACCCCGAATCAGGGGAACACTGAAGCTTTCTTT
clone size: many
V gene: TRBV6-6
J gene: TRBJ1-1
D gene: .

CDR3 protein: CASSFGDIQYF
CDR3 DNA: TGTGCCAGCAGTTTTGGAGACATTCAGTACTTC
clone size: .
V gene: TRBV27
J gene: TRBJ2-4
D gene: .

CDR3 protein: CASSATSRSYNEQFF
CDR3 DNA: TGTGCCAGCAGTGCAACTAGCAGATCCTACAATGAGCAGTTCTTC
clone size: .
V gene: TRBV6-1
J gene: TRBJ2-1
D gene: .

CDR3 protein: CASSRAGASYNEQFF
CDR3 DNA: TGCGCCAGCAGCCGTGCGGGCGCATCCTACAATGAGCAGTTCTTC
clone size: .
V gene: TRBV4-1
J gene: TRBJ2-1
D gene: .

CDR3 protein: CASSQELAGVSEQYF
CDR3 DNA: TGTGCCAGCAGCCAAGAACTAGCGGGAGTTTCCGAGCAGTACTTC
clone size: few
V gene: TRBV4-2
J gene: TRBJ2-7
D gene: TRBD2

CDR3 protein: CASTNHDSSNSPLHF
CDR3 DNA: TGTGCCAGCACCAACCACGACAGTTCCAATTCACCCCTCCACTTT
clone size: few
V gene: TRBV12-3/TRBV12-4
J gene: TRBJ1-6
D gene: .

CDR3 protein: CSADPDQRHGNEQFF
CDR3 DNA: TGCAGTGCTGACCCAGACCAGCGGCACGGCAATGAGCAGTTCTTC
clone size: .
V gene: TRBV20-1
J gene: TRBJ2-1
D gene: .

CDR3 protein: CASSVQGSLAKNIQYF
CDR3 DNA: TGTGCCAGCAGTGTGCAGGGAAGCCTAGCCAAAAACATTCAGTACTTC
clone size: few
V gene: TRBV27
J gene: TRBJ2-4
D gene: .

CDR3 protein: CATNRYTEQYF
CDR3 DNA: TGTGCCACCAACCGATATACCGAGCAGTACTTC
clone size: .
V gene: TRBV6-2/TRBV6-3
J gene: TRBJ2-7
D gene: .

CDR3 protein: CASSLQGMNTEAFF
CDR3 DNA: TGTGCCAGCAGCCTACAGGGAATGAACACTGAAGCTTTCTTT
clone size: few
V gene: TRBV7-2
J gene: TRBJ1-1
D gene: .

CDR3 protein: CASSPNPGATYEQYF
CDR3 DNA: TGTGCCAGCAGCCCGAACCCGGGAGCCACGTACGAGCAGTACTTC
clone size: .
V gene: TRBV2
J gene: TRBJ2-7
D gene: .

CDR3 protein: CASNDRGDQPQHF
CDR3 DNA: TGTGCCAGTAATGACAGGGGCGATCAGCCCCAGCATTTT
clone size: few
V gene: TRBV19
J gene: TRBJ1-5
D gene: TRBD1

CDR3 protein: CASSLLEVTGQAFF
CDR3 DNA: TGTGCCAGCAGCTTATTAGAGGTCACAGGGCAAGCTTTCTTT
clone size: few
V gene: TRBV11-1
J gene: TRBJ1-1
D gene: .

CDR3 protein: CSVVQQHSYEQYF
CDR3 DNA: TGCAGCGTTGTACAGCAGCACTCCTACGAGCAGTACTTC
clone size: .
V gene: TRBV29-1
J gene: TRBJ2-7
D gene: .

CDR3 protein: CASSLAQAGRYNEQFF
CDR3 DNA: TGTGCCAGCAGTTTAGCGCAAGCGGGCCGGTACAATGAGCAGTTCTTC
clone size: many
V gene: TRBV12-3/TRBV12-4
J gene: TRBJ2-1
D gene: .

CDR3 protein: CASTSGTAGFIYEQYF
CDR3 DNA: TGTGCCAGCACCTCAGGTACTGCGGGATTTATCTACGAGCAGTACTTC
clone size: .
V gene: TRBV7-2
J gene: TRBJ2-7
D gene: .

CDR3 protein: CASSRGIMNTEAFF
CDR3 DNA: TGTGCCAGCAGCCGGGGGATAATGAACACTGAAGCTTTCTTT
clone size: many
V gene: TRBV7-9
J gene: TRBJ1-1
D gene: .

CDR3 protein: CASSYGVAGNTIYF
CDR3 DNA: TGTGCCAGCAGTTACGGGGTAGCTGGAAACACCATATATTTT
clone size: .
V gene: TRBV6-5
J gene: TRBJ1-3
D gene: .

CDR3 protein: CASSEGLSTDTQYF
CDR3 DNA: TGTGCCAGCAGTGAAGGGCTTAGCACAGATACGCAGTATTTT
clone size: many
V gene: TRBV2
J gene: TRBJ2-3
D gene: .

CDR3 protein: CASSSPFRSNQPQHF
CDR3 DNA: TGTGCCAGCAGTTCCCCCTTTCGTAGCAATCAGCCCCAGCATTTT
clone size: many
V gene: TRBV28
J gene: TRBJ1-5
D gene: .

CDR3 protein: CASSLAARDEQFF
CDR3 DNA: TGTGCCAGCAGCTTAGCGGCCCGAGATGAGCAGTTCTTC
clone size: few
V gene: TRBV7-9
J gene: TRBJ2-1
D gene: .

CDR3 protein: CASSATGGRTGELFF
CDR3 DNA: TGTGCCAGCAGCGCGACAGGGGGCCGAACCGGGGAGCTGTTTTTT
clone size: .
V gene: TRBV7-6
J gene: TRBJ2-2
D gene: TRBD1

CDR3 protein: CASSLNSHSYEQYF
CDR3 DNA: TGTGCCAGCAGTTTGAACAGCCACTCCTACGAGCAGTACTTC
clone size: few
V gene: TRBV28
J gene: TRBJ2-7
D gene: .

CDR3 protein: CASSFFWGGADEQFF
CDR3 DNA: TGTGCCAGCAGTTTCTTCTGGGGGGGCGCAGATGAGCAGTTCTTC
clone size: few
V gene: TRBV12-3/TRBV12-4
J gene: TRBJ2-1
D gene: .

CDR3 protein: CASSFGQAYTEAFF
CDR3 DNA: TGTGCCAGCAGTTTCGGGCAAGCTTACACTGAAGCTTTCTTT
clone size: few
V gene: TRBV12-3/TRBV12-4
J gene: TRBJ1-1
D gene: .

CDR3 protein: CASRHGYSGANVLTF
CDR3 DNA: TGTGCCAGCAGGCACGGTTACTCTGGGGCCAACGTCCTGACTTTC
clone size: .
V gene: TRBV2
J gene: TRBJ2-6
D gene: .

CDR3 protein: CASSHRGAAGNTIYF
CDR3 DNA: TGTGCCAGCAGTCATAGGGGCGCCGCTGGAAACACCATATATTTT
clone size: .
V gene: TRBV28
J gene: TRBJ1-3
D gene: .

CDR3 protein: CASTKTSGSTGELFF
CDR3 DNA: TGCGCCAGCACCAAGACTAGCGGGAGCACCGGGGAGCTGTTTTTT
clone size: few
V gene: TRBV5-1
J gene: TRBJ2-2
D gene: TRBD2

CDR3 protein: CASTKWDRGPSPINQPQHF
CDR3 DNA: TGTGCCAGTACTAAATGGGACAGGGGGCCCTCGCCAATCAATCAGCCCCAGCATTTT
clone size: many
V gene: TRBV19
J gene: TRBJ1-5
D gene: TRBD1

CDR3 protein: CASSLDRGIWPQHF
CDR3 DNA: TGTGCCAGCAGCTTAGACAGGGGAATCTGGCCCCAGCATTTT
clone size: .
V gene: TRBV11-2
J gene: TRBJ1-5
D gene: .

CDR3 protein: CASSSGQGTEAFF
CDR3 DNA: TGCGCCAGCAGCTCAGGACAGGGCACTGAAGCTTTCTTT
clone size: few
V gene: TRBV5-1
J gene: TRBJ1-1
D gene: TRBD1

CDR3 protein: CASSFEIQSVMNSPLHF
CDR3 DNA: TGTGCCAGCAGTTTTGAGATCCAGAGTGTGATGAATTCACCCCTCCACTTT
clone size: few
V gene: TRBV28
J gene: TRBJ1-6
D gene: .

CDR3 protein: CASRPQGKGNQPQHF
CDR3 DNA: TGTGCCAGCAGACCACAGGGAAAGGGCAATCAGCCCCAGCATTTT
clone size: .
V gene: TRBV6-5
J gene: TRBJ1-5
D gene: .

CDR3 protein: CASSQGMDVWRGRANEQFF
CDR3 DNA: TGTGCCAGCAGCCAAGGTATGGACGTCTGGCGGGGTAGAGCCAATGAGCAGTTCTTC
clone size: many
V gene: TRBV3-1
J gene: TRBJ2-1
D gene: .

CDR3 protein: CASSLTRPGQTPLHF
CDR3 DNA: TGTGCCAGCAGCTTAACCCGCCCGGGGCAGACACCCCTCCACTTT
clone size: few
V gene: TRBV7-2
J gene: TRBJ1-6
D gene: .

CDR3 protein: CSGRTGANEKLFF
CDR3 DNA: TGCAGCGGGAGGACAGGGGCTAATGAAAAACTGTTTTTT
clone size: .
V gene: TRBV29-1
J gene: TRBJ1-4
D gene: TRBD1

CDR3 protein: CSASGGRASTEAFF
CDR3 DNA: TGCAGTGCTAGCGGTGGCAGGGCCAGCACTGAAGCTTTCTTT
clone size: few
V gene: TRBV20-1
J gene: TRBJ1-1
D gene: .

CDR3 protein: CSAGQSNQPQHF
CDR3 DNA: TGCAGTGCGGGACAGTCAAATCAGCCCCAGCATTTT
clone size: .
V gene: TRBV20-1
J gene: TRBJ1-5
D gene: TRBD1

CDR3 protein: CASSLRETEKLFF
CDR3 DNA: TGTGCCAGCAGCCTGAGGGAAACCGAAAAACTGTTTTTT
clone size: .
V gene: TRBV4-2
J gene: TRBJ1-4
D gene: .

CDR3 protein: CASSLAGTSGGYEQYF
CDR3 DNA: TGTGCCAGCAGTTTAGCCGGGACTAGCGGGGGGTACGAGCAGTACTTC
clone size: .
V gene: TRBV28
J gene: TRBJ2-7
D gene: TRBD2

CDR3 protein: CASRRAGMLNTEAFF
CDR3 DNA: TGTGCCAGCAGGAGAGCAGGGATGCTGAACACTGAAGCTTTCTTT
clone size: .
V gene: TRBV28
J gene: TRBJ1-1
D gene: .

CDR3 protein: CASSLGTLNTEAFF
CDR3 DNA: TGCGCCAGCAGCTTGGGGACGCTGAACACTGAAGCTTTCTTT
clone size: many
V gene: TRBV5-1
J gene: TRBJ1-1
D gene: .

CDR3 protein: CASTPLTGALNSPLHF
CDR3 DNA: TGTGCCAGCACCCCCCTGACAGGAGCTCTTAATTCACCCCTCCACTTT
clone size: few
V gene: TRBV27
J gene: TRBJ1-6
D gene: .

CDR3 protein: CSAREGWGLNTQYF
CDR3 DNA: TGCAGTGCTAGAGAGGGGTGGGGGCTTAATACGCAGTATTTT
clone size: few
V gene: TRBV20-1
J gene: TRBJ2-3
D gene: .

CDR3 protein: CSARLSGENTEAFF
CDR3 DNA: TGCAGTGCTAGATTGTCCGGCGAGAACACTGAAGCTTTCTTT
clone size: .
V gene: TRBV20-1
J gene: TRBJ1-1
D gene: .

CDR3 protein: CASSLGTSGRFDNEQFF
CDR3 DNA: TGCGCCAGCAGCTTGGGGACTAGCGGGAGGTTTGACAATGAGCAGTTCTTC
clone size: .
V gene: TRBV5-1
J gene: TRBJ2-1
D gene: TRBD2

CDR3 protein: CSVAGLGYEQYF
CDR3 DNA: TGCAGCGTTGCAGGGTTAGGCTACGAGCAGTACTTC
clone size: few
V gene: TRBV29-1
J gene: TRBJ2-7
D gene: .

CDR3 protein: CASGSTGQFF
CDR3 DNA: TGTGCCAGCGGGTCCACAGGTCAGTTCTTC
clone size: few
V gene: TRBV6-2/TRBV6-3
J gene: TRBJ2-1
D gene: .

CDR3 protein: CASSTRDRGRYEQYF
CDR3 DNA: TGTGCCAGCAGCACCCGGGACAGGGGGCGCTACGAGCAGTACTTC
clone size: many
V gene: TRBV6-5
J gene: TRBJ2-7
D gene: TRBD1

CDR3 protein: CASRDRGEYSPLHF
CDR3 DNA: TGTGCCAGCAGGGACAGGGGGGAATATTCACCCCTCCACTTT
clone size: many
V gene: TRBV5-5
J gene: TRBJ1-6
D gene: TRBD1

CDR3 protein: CASSPTEGTSTDTQYF
CDR3 DNA: TGTGCCAGCTCACCTACTGAAGGGACAAGCACAGATACGCAGTATTTT
clone size: .
V gene: TRBV18
J gene: TRBJ2-3
D gene: .

CDR3 protein: CASSPESGTGELFF
CDR3 DNA: TGTGCCAGCAGCCCGGAATCGGGGACCGGGGAGCTGTTTTTT
clone size: many
V gene: TRBV3-1
J gene: TRBJ2-2
D gene: .

CDR3 protein: CSAREGGGTQYF
CDR3 DNA: TGCAGTGCTAGAGAGGGGGGCGGGACCCAGTACTTC
clone size: many
V gene: TRBV20-1
J gene: TRBJ2-5
D gene: .